This TCR beta chain was recovered during a study of T cells in Graves' hyperthyroidism and ophthalmopathy. General study findings and limits: Ophthalmopathy was told apart from stable hyperthyroidism by a 13 V-J model.

This clonotype was seen many times. What it recognizes is unknown. Germline CDR1 reads LNHDA; CDR2 reads SQIVND (reference sequence). The ends were cut back, 3 bases at V and 2 bases at J, with 10 bases in the middle. This CDR3 is built from 14 residues. Amplified TCR beta CDR3 regions derived from RNA transcripts. The HTBI primer set drove a first-round RT-PCR of the TCR CDR3. TCRdb reprocessed the multiplex PCR reads with MiXCR, giving one entry per CDR3 protein. The data hold almost 600,000 distinct CDR3 sequences, with more than 45% observed a single time. The sequence came from a woman aged 18 to 35 with Graves' hyperthyroidism. Sample: peripheral blood or thyroid tissue (not recorded which). The chain recombines TRBV19 with TRBJ1-2, with D hard to call. CDR3 in DNA: TGTGCCAGTAGTATTGGTCCAGAGAACTATGGCTACACCTTC. Residues: CASSIGPENYGYTF.